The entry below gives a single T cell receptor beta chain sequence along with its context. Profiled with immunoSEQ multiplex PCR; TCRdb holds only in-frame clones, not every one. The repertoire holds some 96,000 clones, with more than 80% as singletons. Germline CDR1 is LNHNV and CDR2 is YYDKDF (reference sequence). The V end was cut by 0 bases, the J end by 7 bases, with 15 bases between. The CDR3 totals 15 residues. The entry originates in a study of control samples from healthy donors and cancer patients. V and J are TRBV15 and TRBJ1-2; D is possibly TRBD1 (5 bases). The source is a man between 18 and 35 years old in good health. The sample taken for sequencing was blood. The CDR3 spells CATSRDRIRAAGYTF. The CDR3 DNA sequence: TGTGCCACCAGCAGAGACCGCATCAGGGCTGCTGGCTACACCTTC.